This TCR beta chain was sequenced for a study of T cell responses to AZD1222 COVID-19 vaccine. Whole-study findings and limits: Repertoire sampling happened only post peak T cell response. Among the donors, most were white British and more were female, and clonal diversity was possibly underestimated.

Points on this clone: What it binds is not known.

The protocol was immunoSEQ multiplex PCR, while the TCRdb copy is restricted to in-frame clones and leaves out a portion. The table shows around 99,000 clones, with about 90% occurring only once. Whether given at about 4 or about 12 weeks, second doses were pooled. The sample here was peripheral blood, taken 28 days after the second AZD1222 dose. This clonotype was sampled from an adult who received the AZD1222 COVID-19 vaccine.

The CDR3 DNA is TGTGCCATCAGCGACCGGGACAGGGGAAGCTCCTACGAGCAGTACTTC. Protein: CAISDRDRGSSYEQYF. The J gene is TRBJ2-7, the V gene TRBV10-3; 10 nucleotides align to TRBD1. The germline gives CDR1 ENHRY, CDR2 SYGVKD. The CDR3 runs to 16 residues. The V gene end was trimmed by 6 bases and the J gene end by 0 bases; junction bases not matched to a gene: 8.